The source of this TCR beta chain is a study of Graves' ophthalmopathy and Graves' hyperthyroidism. RNA served as the template for amplifying TCR beta CDR3 regions. Scientists carried out first-round RT-PCR using HTBI primers and then a second-round multiplex PCR. TCRdb analysed the multiplex PCR reads with MiXCR anew, one entry per CDR3 protein. The data hold roughly 1.1 million distinct CDR3 sequences, with about two fifths observed a single time. This clonotype was observed at least ten times. What it recognizes is unknown. Hyperthyroidism in these 18- to 65-year-old patients was newly diagnosed, lasting under 2 months. If patients had other autoimmune diseases, uncontrolled infections, pregnancy or lactation, they were excluded. The CDR3 consists of 14 residues. Germline V gene sequence: CDR1 SEHNR, CDR2 FQNEAQ (reference sequence). Between the trimmed V and J ends, which lost 4 bases and 4 bases, there was a span of 13 bases.

Whole-study results and caveats: Ophthalmopathy versus stable hyperthyroidism: 13-signature model gave around 85% sensitivity, 81.08% specificity.

The chain has TRBV7-9 and TRBJ1-2; D unclear. Sequenced material: peripheral blood or thyroid tissue (not recorded which). The sequence derives from an adult man with Graves' hyperthyroidism. The CDR3 bases are TGTGCCAGCAGCTACCCCGGAACGGGCTATGGCTACACCTTC. Translation: CASSYPGTGYGYTF.